This record covers a single T cell receptor beta chain. Its antigen has not been determined. Base qualities are missing; no much larger clone stands one base away. Genomic DNA was extracted from sorted cells for sequencing of the TCRbeta CDR3 region. The immunoSEQ Assay was used for sequencing of TCRbeta CDR3 regions. Not all clones reach the TCRdb copy of this immuneACCESS table, which keeps in-frame sequences only. Checked studies attribute under half of the gap to unresolved V genes and leave the rest unexplained. The sample table lists around 57,000 clones, 92% of them with a count of one. The top ten clones comprise over 20% of the sample. The data derive from a study of OX40 agonist ivuxolimab in advanced cancers. About the investigation overall: Ivuxolimab, which targeted the costimulatory receptor OX40 (CD134), was an agonistic, fully human IgG2 monoclonal antibody. Intravenous ivuxolimab was administered to patients every 2 weeks at six dose levels: 0.01, 0.1, 0.3, 1.5, 3 and 10 mg/kg. Among the roughly 52 dose-escalation patients, about 20 had hepatocellular carcinoma, around 15 melanoma, 9 renal cell carcinoma and 9 head and neck cancer. In the dose-escalation cohort, around 80% of patients were male, and the mean age was roughly 56 years with a range of about 20 to 80. Patients were allowed to have had prior anti-PD-1, anti-PD-L1 or anti-CTLA-4 therapy, and around 40% of the dose-escalation patients had previously received checkpoint inhibitors. Partial responses were achieved by three dose-escalation patients, of whom one had hepatocellular carcinoma and two had cutaneous melanoma. The purpose of peripheral TCRbeta sequencing was to test whether ivuxolimab changed TCR sequence diversity and led to clonal T-cell expansion. The paper reports the monotherapy dose-escalation portion (N of about 47 patients) of the phase I ivuxolimab trial.

What the authors observed across the whole study: Antigen specificity was not determined for the clonally expanded peripheral T cells. On average, CD8+ T cells showed more expanded clones than CD4+ T cells after ivuxolimab. In the 0.1-3.0 mg/kg groups, partial responders had among the lowest normalized peripheral clonal expansion, particularly in CD8+ T cells. Low levels of normalized T-cell clonal expansion were also seen in some patients who did not respond. At doses of 0.1 to 3.0 mg/kg, clonal expansion of both CD4+ and CD8+ blood T cells was observed from baseline to week 6.

The trial excluded patients who had a history of autoimmune disease or were on systemic immunosuppression. In every dose cohort, peripheral blood was drawn for TCR sequencing at baseline, cycle 4 day 1, and cycle 7 day 1. The samples were drawn from a first-in-human, open-label, multicenter phase I dose-escalation trial of ivuxolimab. Adults with locally advanced or metastatic melanoma, renal cell, hepatocellular, or head and neck squamous cell carcinoma were enrolled in the trial. Before TCR sequencing, CD4+ and CD8+ T cells were separately sorted from peripheral blood. CDR1 and CDR2 (SGHTA, FQGTGA) derive from the germline V gene. V was cut back by 7 bases and J by 1 base, leaving a gap of 11 bases between them. The CDR3, cysteine through phenylalanine, is 14 amino acids long. The DNA shown is the 42-base CDR3, in frame from base 1.

In this chain, TRBV7-3 is recombined with TRBJ1-3; TRBD1 might be the D gene, on 6 matching bases. This specimen was CD4+ or CD8+ T cells sorted from blood, taken in a trial of the OX40 agonist ivuxolimab. The TCR originated in an adult with an advanced solid tumor such as melanoma, head and neck, liver or kidney cancer. The nucleotide sequence reads as follows: TGTGCCAGCAAATCGGGGACATCTGGAAACACCATATATTTT. This translates into CASKSGTSGNTIYF.